This T cell receptor beta chain stems from a study of blood T cell repertoires in COVID-19. Study overall: COVID-19 samples from acute and convalescent phases originated in the United States, Italy and Spain.

TCRdb's copy holds only in-frame clones and misses some; the assay was immunoSEQ multiplex PCR. The top ten hold approximately 0.55% of the sample, which has a few hundred thousand clones, about nine tenths seen once. Trimming took 7 bases from V and 10 from J, leaving 17 bases between them. This CDR3 comprises 13 residues. Germline values: CDR1 SNHLY, CDR2 FYNNEI. Donors in Cohort 3 counted as recovered after two negative PCRs, clearance, or symptom resolution. The chain joins TRBV2 to TRBJ2-1, with D possibly TRBD2 on 7 matching bases. The sample was PBMCs or T cells enriched from blood (not recorded which). The clonotype was recovered from a man younger than 35 who had recovered from COVID-19. CDR3 amino acids: CASTTGGGGEQFF. The CDR3 region has the DNA TGTGCCAGCACCACCGGAGGGGGAGGGGAGCAGTTCTTC.